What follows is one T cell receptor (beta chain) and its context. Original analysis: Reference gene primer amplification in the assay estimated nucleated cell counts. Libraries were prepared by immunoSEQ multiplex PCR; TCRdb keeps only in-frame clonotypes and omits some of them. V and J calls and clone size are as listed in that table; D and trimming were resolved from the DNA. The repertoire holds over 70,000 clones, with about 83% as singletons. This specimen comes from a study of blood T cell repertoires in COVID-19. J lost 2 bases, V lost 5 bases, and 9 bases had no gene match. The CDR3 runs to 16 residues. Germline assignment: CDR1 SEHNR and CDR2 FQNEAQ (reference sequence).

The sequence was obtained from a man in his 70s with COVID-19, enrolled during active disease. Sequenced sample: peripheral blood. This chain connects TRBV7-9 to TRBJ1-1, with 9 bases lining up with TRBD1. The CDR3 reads CASSLGWGQGNTEAFF. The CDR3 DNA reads TGTGCCAGCAGCCTAGGGTGGGGACAGGGAAACACTGAAGCTTTCTTT.